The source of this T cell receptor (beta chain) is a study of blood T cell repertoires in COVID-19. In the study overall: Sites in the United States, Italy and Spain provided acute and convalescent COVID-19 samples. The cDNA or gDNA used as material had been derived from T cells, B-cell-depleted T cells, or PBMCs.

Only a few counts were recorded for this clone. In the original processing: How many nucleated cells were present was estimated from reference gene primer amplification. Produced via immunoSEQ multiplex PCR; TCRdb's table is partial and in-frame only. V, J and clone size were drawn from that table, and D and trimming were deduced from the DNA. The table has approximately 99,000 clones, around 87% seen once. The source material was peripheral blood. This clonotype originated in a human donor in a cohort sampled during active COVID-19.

CDR3 coding DNA: TGTGCCAGCAGTGAAAACTCTAGCTACGAGCAGTACTTC. Encoded protein: CASSENSSYEQYF. The chain joins TRBV6-1 to TRBJ2-7, with D unresolved. Trimming removed 2 bases at V and 3 bases at J, with 8 bases between. This CDR3 spans 13 amino acids. The V gene's germline CDR1 is MNHNS and CDR2 SASEGT.